This TCR beta chain was sequenced for a study of blood T cell repertoires in COVID-19. Overall study context: T cells, B-cell-depleted T cells, or PBMCs supplied cDNA or gDNA.

CDR3 length: 18 amino acids. V shed 6 bases and J 9 bases; nucleotides not matched to a gene: 19. Germline CDR1 is LNHDA and CDR2 is SQIVND (reference sequence). Authors' processing steps: It was from reference gene primer amplification that nucleated cell counts were estimated. Only in-frame clones appear in the TCRdb table, and some are missing; sequencing was by immunoSEQ multiplex PCR. V, J and clone size derive from that table, while D and trimming were established from the DNA sequence. The table has 90,000 to 95,000 clones, approximately 90% seen once. The sequence came from a woman aged 80 or over with active COVID-19. The genes are TRBV19 and TRBJ2-1; 11 nucleotides line up with TRBD2. The material sequenced was peripheral blood. The CDR3 nucleotides read TGTGCCAGTAGGCCCCCCGAGGGTAGCGGGAGGGCCGTAGGTGAGCAGTTCTTC. Translated: CASRPPEGSGRAVGEQFF.